A single sample is the source of the 32 T cell receptor beta chains below, sequenced in a study of Graves' ophthalmopathy and Graves' hyperthyroidism. The authors amplified TCR beta CDR3 regions from RNA transcripts. The authors performed first-round RT-PCR with HTBI primers and then a second-round multiplex PCR. MiXCR, run by TCRdb on the multiplex PCR reads, gives a single entry per CDR3 protein. The repertoire holds about 1.2 million distinct CDR3 sequences, with 35% to 40% as singletons. Sample: peripheral blood or thyroid tissue (not recorded which). The receptors were sampled from an adult man with Graves' hyperthyroidism.

The table lists this clonotype with a count of one. The V and J genes are TRBV29-1 and TRBJ1-2; D call uncertain. Deletions cut 5 bases from V and 2 bases from J, with 9 bases between. The CDR3 runs 12 residues. The germline CDR1 and CDR2 sequences are SQVTM and ANQGSEA. Here the CDR3 reads CSVPRVNYGYTF. The CDR3 DNA reads TGCAGCGTTCCTCGCGTGAACTATGGCTACACCTTC.

The gene calls are TRBV7-8 and TRBJ2-7; TRBD1 matches at 7 bases. Trimming removed 6 bases from V and 3 bases from J; junction bases left unmatched: 11. This CDR3 comprises 15 residues. Per the germline V gene, CDR1 is SGHVS and CDR2 is FQNEAQ. This CDR3 reads CASSYLPGTDYEQYF. CDR3 nucleotide sequence: TGTGCCAGCAGTTATCTGCCTGGGACAGACTACGAGCAGTACTTC.

This clonotype has more than one count but fewer than ten. V usage is TRBV7-2 and J usage is TRBJ2-7; 8 bases align to TRBD2. Germline-derived CDR1 and CDR2 are SGHTA and FQGNSA. The CDR3 has 13 amino acids. V shed 8 bases, J shed 3 bases, and the junction held 6 bases outside the gene matches. In DNA form, the CDR3 reads TGTGCCAGCCGCCCGGGAGGGTTCTACGAGCAGTACTTC. It encodes CASRPGGFYEQYF.

The chain combines TRBV4-1 with TRBJ1-6; D might be TRBD1 (5 bases). The CDR3 totals 15 residues. The V end was cut by 1 base, the J end by 7 bases, with 11 bases between. Germline CDR1 is MGHRA and CDR2 is YSYEKL. The CDR3 DNA reads TGCGCCAGCAGCCAAGTGGGGGTTCCGAATTCACCCCTCCACTTT. This translates into CASSQVGVPNSPLHF.

The chain joins TRBV14 to TRBJ1-5; D possibly corresponds to TRBD1 (5 bases). The CDR3 consists of 15 residues. V was cut by 4 bases and J by 1 base, with 11 bases left in between. Per germline, CDR1 SGHDN and CDR2 FVKESK. CDR3 region: CASSPGIGSNQPQHF. In DNA, the CDR3 is TGTGCCAGCAGCCCAGGGATTGGGAGCAATCAGCCCCAGCATTTT.

This clonotype was observed a few times. This chain joins TRBV12-3 or TRBV12-4 and TRBJ1-1; 9 positions agree with TRBD1. V gave up 6 bases and J gave up 6 bases; unmatched junction bases: 14. This CDR3 is 16 amino acids long. In DNA, the CDR3 is TGTGCCAGCAGGGGCCGGACAGGGGAAGGCAAAGCTGAAGCTTTCTTT. It encodes CASRGRTGEGKAEAFF.

This clonotype was picked up many times. V is TRBV4-3 and J is TRBJ1-2, with D possibly TRBD1 on 5 matching bases. This CDR3 region has 14 residues. The V gene lost 1 base and the J gene lost 5 bases, with 11 bases spanning the gap. Germline-derived CDR1 and CDR2 are LGHNA and YSLEER. The CDR3 bases are TGCGCCAGCAGCCAAGGGCGGGGGGGGTATGGCTACACCTTC. Translating gives CASSQGRGGYGYTF.

The genes are TRBV4-2 and TRBJ2-7, with D tentatively TRBD2 (6 bases). V lost 0 bases and J lost 2, with 17 bases in between. Looked up from germline, CDR1 is LGHNA and CDR2 is YNFKEQ. The CDR3 covers 17 residues. CDR3 region: CASSQDRAPREPYEQYF. In nucleotides, the CDR3 is TGTGCCAGCAGCCAAGATAGGGCCCCCCGGGAGCCCTACGAGCAGTACTTC.

This clonotype was seen at least ten times. The chain is built from TRBV9 and TRBJ2-5; 10 bases are a match to TRBD1. Germline CDR1 SGDLS, CDR2 YYNGEE. V shed 0 bases and J 1 base; nucleotides not matched to a gene: 0. CDR3 length: 15 amino acids. The CDR3 coding sequence is TGTGCCAGCAGCGTAGGGACAGGGGGCCAAGAGACCCAGTACTTC. The encoded protein is CASSVGTGGQETQYF.

A note on this clonotype: A much larger clone differs from this one at a single base, so this may be a read error. The gene calls are TRBV20-1 and TRBJ2-7; no clear D. The germline gives CDR1 DFQATT, CDR2 SNEGSKA (reference sequence). This CDR3 contains 16 residues. V lost 0 bases and J 4 bases, leaving 19 bases between the germline ends. CDR3 DNA sequence: TGCAGTGCTAGAGACGCCCGTGCCGGCTGGCAATACGAGCAGTACTTC. Amino acids: CSARDARAGWQYEQYF.

The V gene is TRBV5-4, the J gene TRBJ1-4; D may be TRBD1 (6 bases). Germline lookup yields CDR1 SGHNT and CDR2 YYREEE (reference sequence). The CDR3 totals 13 residues. The V and J ends lost 2 bases and 10 bases respectively, with 12 bases between them. CDR3 in DNA: TGTGCCAGCAGCTTCGGTGGGGGCGGAAAACTGTTTTTT. Translation gives CASSFGGGGKLFF.

CDR3 residues: CASSIVSGGNEQFF. CDR3 DNA sequence: TGTGCCAGTAGTATAGTATCCGGCGGGAATGAGCAGTTCTTC. The genes are TRBV19 and TRBJ2-5; tentatively, D is TRBD2 (5 bases). The end of the DNA is better explained by TRBJ2-1, so the J call may be wrong. The V gene's germline CDR1 is LNHDA and CDR2 SQIVND (reference sequence). There are 14 residues in the CDR3.

This clonotype was seen at least ten times. The V and J genes are TRBV10-3 and TRBJ2-7; D perhaps matches TRBD1 (6 bases). This CDR3 contains 11 residues. With 6 bases removed from V and 4 bases from J, the gap between germline ends came to 7 bases. Germline CDR1 and CDR2: ENHRY and SYGVKD. CDR3 amino acids: CAISGQYEQYF. The CDR3 DNA reads as TGTGCCATCAGCGGACAGTACGAGCAGTACTTC.

This clonotype was counted only a few times. The rearrangement links TRBV10-3 to TRBJ2-7; the match to TRBD2 covers 8 bases. The CDR3 is 16 amino acids. From germline, CDR1 is ENHRY and CDR2 SYGVKD. V lost 7 bases, J lost 0 bases, and 11 bases stayed unmatched. CDR3 residues: CAIKAGEHPSSYEQYF. DNA for the CDR3: TGTGCCATCAAAGCGGGAGAGCACCCGAGCTCCTACGAGCAGTACTTC.

The chain has TRBV20-1 and TRBJ2-7; 10 nucleotides align to TRBD1. Germline V gene lookup returns CDR1 DFQATT and CDR2 SNEGSKA (reference sequence). This CDR3 region has 14 residues. Germline trimming cut 4 bases from V and 1 base from J; bases unmatched to any gene: 4. CDR3 protein: CSANGQGVSYEQYF. The CDR3 bases are TGCAGTGCTAACGGACAGGGGGTTTCCTACGAGCAGTACTTC.

This clonotype was counted at least ten times. This chain links TRBV19 with TRBJ1-1; 7 bases are shared with TRBD1. The junction had 16 bases not matched to a gene; V was cut back by 6 bases and J by 6 bases. Looked up from germline, CDR1 is LNHDA and CDR2 is SQIVND (reference sequence). The CDR3 runs 16 residues. The CDR3 DNA is TGTGCCAGTAGAAGACCGGGACAGCTGAAAAGCGCTGAAGCTTTCTTT. This gives the protein CASRRPGQLKSAEAFF.

The CDR3 DNA follows: TGCAGTGCTAGGATAAACACTGAAGCTTTCTTT. Protein: CSARINTEAFF. This chain joins TRBV20-1 and TRBJ1-1; D ambiguous. The CDR3 is 11 residues long. V was pared by 3 bases and J by 2 bases, with 4 bases between. Germline V gene data show CDR1 as DFQATT and CDR2 as SNEGSKA (reference sequence).

On this clonotype itself: Germline and junction disagree at one end, which may indicate a read error. The V and J genes are TRBV9 and TRBJ2-5, with 7 nucleotides matching TRBD1. The CDR3 sequence is 16 residues long. Per germline, CDR1 SGDLS and CDR2 YYNGEE. The CDR3 sequence is CASSVAPVDRVGTLDF. DNA for the CDR3: TGTGCCAGCAGCGTAGCTCCCGTCGACAGGGTGGGGACACTGGACTTC.

This clonotype was found many times. The rearrangement joins TRBV7-3 to TRBJ1-1; possible D gene TRBD1, 6 bases. This CDR3 comprises 14 residues. V lost 3 bases to trimming and J lost 5 bases, with 13 bases between them. Germline lookup yields CDR1 SGHTA and CDR2 FQGTGA. The CDR3 region is CASSFGAGATEAFF. The CDR3 DNA is TGTGCCAGCAGCTTCGGAGCGGGGGCTACTGAAGCTTTCTTT.

This sequence joins TRBV10-2 and TRBJ1-2; D gene unclear. The CDR3 loop spans 14 amino acids. Germline lookup yields CDR1 WSHSY and CDR2 SAAADI. V gave up 2 bases and J gave up 2 bases, with 9 bases separating them. The CDR3 DNA is TGCGCCAGCAGTGAGGACGGCATGAACTATGGCTACACCTTC. It translates to CASSEDGMNYGYTF.

This clonotype was seen a few times. V and J are TRBV5-4 and TRBJ1-6; 9 bases align to TRBD1. V was pared by 6 bases and J by 8 bases, with 15 bases of the junction left unmatched. CDR3 size: 17 residues. The germline CDR1 and CDR2 sequences are SGHNT and YYREEE (reference sequence). The DNA of the CDR3 is TGTGCCAGCACCACCCCGGGCGGGGGACAGGGTTATTCACCCCTCCACTTT. Residues: CASTTPGGGQGYSPLHF.

Concerning this clonotype: It may be a read error: a sequence one base away is much more abundant. The chain carries TRBV6-6 and TRBJ2-5; D remains ambiguous. CDR1 is MNHNY, CDR2 SVGAGI, per germline (reference sequence). Trimming left V 6 bases short and J 7 bases short, with 12 bases between. CDR3 length: 12 residues. CDR3 DNA sequence: TGTGCCAGCAGCTTAGACCCCAGGACCCAGTACTTC. Translation gives CASSLDPRTQYF.

This clonotype was observed many times. Compared with germline, one end of the junction differs, possibly owing to a read error. V gene TRBV12-3 or TRBV12-4 combines with J gene TRBJ1-3; D is unclear. The CDR3 totals 13 residues. DNA of the CDR3: TGTGCCAGCATTTTAGTGGGTGGAAACACCATATATTTT. Protein: CASILVGGNTIYF.

This clonotype showed up many times. The chain joins TRBV4-3 to TRBJ1-2; 8 bases line up with TRBD1. The CDR3 has 16 amino acids. Germline V gives CDR1 LGHNA, CDR2 YSLEER. After removal of 0 bases from V and 6 bases from J, the junction contained 9 bases not matched to a gene. The CDR3 loop reads CASSQDLGQGFHGYTF. CDR3 DNA sequence: TGCGCCAGCAGCCAAGATCTCGGACAGGGATTCCATGGCTACACCTTC.

The rearrangement joins TRBV7-6 to TRBJ1-2, with 9 bases lining up with TRBD1. V shed 3 bases and J 2 bases; nucleotides not matched to a gene: 4. CDR1 is SGHVS and CDR2 is FNYEAQ in the germline V gene. There are 15 residues in the CDR3. The CDR3 DNA is TGTGCCAGCAGCTTGGACAGGGGCGTAAACTATGGCTACACCTTC. Its protein product is CASSLDRGVNYGYTF.

This clonotype turned up a few times. CDR3 in amino acids: CASSEISRGQANYGYTF. The DNA for the CDR3 is TGTGCCAGCAGTGAAATTTCAAGGGGGCAAGCTAACTATGGCTACACCTTC. The gene calls are TRBV2 and TRBJ1-2, with TRBD1 identical over 7 bases. V shed 2 bases, J shed 0 bases, and the junction held 9 bases outside the gene matches. The CDR3 runs 17 residues. Looked up from germline, CDR1 is SNHLY and CDR2 is FYNNEI.

This clonotype was detected only a few times. At one of its ends the junction is not consistent with the germline gene, which may arise from a read error. The chain couples TRBV5-1 to TRBJ2-7; no firm D call. CDR1 SGHRS and CDR2 YFSETQ come from the germline V gene. The CDR3 covers 14 residues. CDR3 nucleotides: TGCGCCAGCAGCCCGGACCGAGATTTATACGGGCAGTACTTC. Translation: CASSPDRDLYGQYF.

This clonotype was observed a few times. The rearrangement links TRBV28 to TRBJ2-5; 8 nucleotides line up with TRBD1. Germline loops: CDR1 MDHEN, CDR2 SYDVKM. This CDR3 is built from 14 residues. J gave up 7 bases and V 3 bases, and 7 bases lay outside the gene matches. The CDR3 DNA follows: TGTGCCAGCAGTTTTCCAGGGGGCTTGATGACCCAGTACTTC. Protein: CASSFPGGLMTQYF.

This chain connects TRBV25-1 to TRBJ2-2, with 8 positions matching TRBD1. The CDR3 spans 17 residues. CDR1 and CDR2 from the germline V gene are MGHDK and SYGVNS. Trimming cost V 6 bases and J 0 bases; bases outside gene matches: 9. As DNA, the CDR3 is TGTGCCAGCAGCGCACACCGGGACAGGCCGAACACCGGGGAGCTGTTTTTT. Its protein is CASSAHRDRPNTGELFF.

V gene TRBV10-2 combines with J gene TRBJ2-7; 7 bases match TRBD2. The CDR3 spans 14 residues. The J segment lost 3 bases and the V segment lost 4 bases, leaving 6 bases of the junction unmatched. CDR1 and CDR2 (germline): WSHSY, SAAADI. The CDR3 reads CASSAGTTNYEQYF. For the CDR3, the DNA is TGCGCCAGCAGTGCCGGGACTACCAACTACGAGCAGTACTTC.

This clonotype came up once. The V call is TRBV2, the J call TRBJ1-2, with 8 positions matching TRBD1. CDR3 length equals 15 residues. Trimming at V came to 6 bases and at J to 1 base, leaving 7 bases not matched to a gene. The germline CDR1 and CDR2 sequences are SNHLY and FYNNEI. The CDR3 DNA is TGTGCCAGCAGATACGGACAGGGAAATAACTATGGCTACACCTTC. Protein product: CASRYGQGNNYGYTF.

Of note for this clonotype: The CDR3 does not close with the conserved phenylalanine or tryptophan, likely indicating a read error. No DNA is shown, since the ends of the CDR3 on it are uncertain; the CDR3 is the one TCRdb lists. CDR3 loop: CSASDRGRDRGAVV. V usage is TRBV20-1 and J usage is TRBJ2-2; the D call of TRBD1 is as the table states it, not checked on the DNA. Germline CDR1 is DFQATT and CDR2 is SNEGSKA (reference sequence). From its first to its last residue, the CDR3 has 14 amino acids.